This TCR beta chain came from a study of control samples from healthy donors and cancer patients. The V and J ends lost 3 bases and 0 bases respectively, with 13 bases between them. Per germline, CDR1 LNHDA and CDR2 SQIVND (reference sequence). The CDR3 length is 16 residues. Libraries were prepared by immunoSEQ multiplex PCR; TCRdb keeps only in-frame clonotypes and omits some of them. The sample has about 92,000 clones; about four fifths are singletons. This receptor was taken from a woman aged 55-70 years in good health. Source material: blood. The chain has TRBV19 and TRBJ2-3; D is unresolved. In DNA form, the CDR3 reads TGTGCCAGTAGTATTCGATTGGGAACTAGCACAGATACGCAGTATTTT. Translating gives CASSIRLGTSTDTQYF.